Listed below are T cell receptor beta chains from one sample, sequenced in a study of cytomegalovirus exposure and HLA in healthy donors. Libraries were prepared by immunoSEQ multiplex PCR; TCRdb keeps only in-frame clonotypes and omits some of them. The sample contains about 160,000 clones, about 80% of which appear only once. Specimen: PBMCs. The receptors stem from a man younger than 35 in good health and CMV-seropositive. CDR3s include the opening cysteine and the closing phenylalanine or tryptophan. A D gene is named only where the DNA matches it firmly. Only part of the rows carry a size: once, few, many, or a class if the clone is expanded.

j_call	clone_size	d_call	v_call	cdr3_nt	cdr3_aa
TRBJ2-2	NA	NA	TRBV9	TGTGCCAGCAGCGTAGGAGGTCAGCCGGGGATCGGGGAGCTGTTTTTT	CASSVGGQPGIGELFF
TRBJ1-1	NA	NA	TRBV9	TGTGCCAGCAGCCCAAATCCCCAGGGCACTGAAGCTTTCTTT	CASSPNPQGTEAFF
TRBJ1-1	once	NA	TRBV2	TGTGCCAGCAGCGTCGAGAGGAGGAACACTGAAGCTTTCTTT	CASSVERRNTEAFF
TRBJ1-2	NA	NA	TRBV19	TGTGCCAGTAGTCCGTCGGACACAAGCTATGGCTACACCTTC	CASSPSDTSYGYTF
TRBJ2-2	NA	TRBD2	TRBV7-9	TGTGCCAGCAGCCGCAACTTAGCGGGAGCGGCCACCGGGGAGCTGTTTTTT	CASSRNLAGAATGELFF
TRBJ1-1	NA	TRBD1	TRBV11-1	TGTGCCAGCAGCGCCCCTCCGGACAGGGGGCTGAGGGGCACTGAAGCTTTCTTT	CASSAPPDRGLRGTEAFF
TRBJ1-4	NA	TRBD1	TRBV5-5	TGTGCCAGCAGCAACAGGGGGACTAATGAAAAACTGTTTTTT	CASSNRGTNEKLFF
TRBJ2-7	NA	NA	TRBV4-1	TGCGCCAGCAGCCTAGAGCAGGGTTACGAGCAGTACTTC	CASSLEQGYEQYF
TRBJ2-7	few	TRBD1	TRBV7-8	TGTGCCAGCAGCGCCGACAGGGGGAACGAGCAGTACTTC	CASSADRGNEQYF
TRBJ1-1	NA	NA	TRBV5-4	TGTGCCAGCAGCTTGTCGGAGGGAACGAACACTGAAGCTTTCTTT	CASSLSEGTNTEAFF
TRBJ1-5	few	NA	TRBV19	TGTGCCAGCCGCACGAGAAACAATCAGCCCCAGCATTTT	CASRTRNNQPQHF
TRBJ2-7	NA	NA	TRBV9	TGTGCCAGCAGCGTAGGACAGGGAGGTTCCGAGCAGTACTTC	CASSVGQGGSEQYF
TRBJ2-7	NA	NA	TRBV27	TGTGCCAGCAGTTTAGGAGCCGGCTACGAGCAGTACTTC	CASSLGAGYEQYF
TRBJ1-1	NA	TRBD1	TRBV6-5	TGTGCCAGCCAAACAGGGGCGGCAGGGACTGAAGCTTTCTTT	CASQTGAAGTEAFF
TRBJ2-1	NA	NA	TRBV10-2	TGCGCCAGCGGCCTCTCCTACAATGAGCAGTTCTTC	CASGLSYNEQFF
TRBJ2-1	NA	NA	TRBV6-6	TGTGCCAGCAGACTGGTTCGTTACAATGAGCAGTTCTTC	CASRLVRYNEQFF
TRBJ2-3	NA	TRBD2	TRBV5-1	TGCGCCAGCAGCTTGGCACGGGGGGGCACAGATACGCAGTATTTT	CASSLARGGTDTQYF
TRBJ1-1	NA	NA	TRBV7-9	TGTGCCAGCAGGAACCCTGGGGCGAACACTGAAGCTTTCTTT	CASRNPGANTEAFF
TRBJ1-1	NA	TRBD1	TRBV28	TGTGCCAGCTGGGCAGGGGGTCCCATGAACACTGAAGCTTTCTTT	CASWAGGPMNTEAFF
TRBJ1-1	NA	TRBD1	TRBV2	TGTGCCAGCAGTGAATTACGCGGGACAGGGAGAGGAGCTTTCTTT	CASSELRGTGRGAFF
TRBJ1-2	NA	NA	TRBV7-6	TGTGCCAGCAGCCCTGGGGGAGGTGACTATGGCTACACCTTC	CASSPGGGDYGYTF
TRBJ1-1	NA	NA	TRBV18	TGTGCCAGTTCTATGGGGGCGCGCACTGAAGCTTTCTTT	CASSMGARTEAFF
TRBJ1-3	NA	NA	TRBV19	TGTGCCAGTAGTATAGGCTCAGGGACTGGAAACACCATATATTTT	CASSIGSGTGNTIYF
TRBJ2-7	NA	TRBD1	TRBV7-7	TGTGCCAGCAGCTTAGGGCAGGGGGCGGGGGAGCAGTACTTC	CASSLGQGAGEQYF
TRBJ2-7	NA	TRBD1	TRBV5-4	TGTGCCAGCAGCCCGGACAGGTTTTCCTACGAGCAGTACTTC	CASSPDRFSYEQYF
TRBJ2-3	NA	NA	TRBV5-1	TGCGCCAGCAGCCCGAGAGAGGGAAGGGGGACAGATACGCAGTATTTT	CASSPREGRGTDTQYF
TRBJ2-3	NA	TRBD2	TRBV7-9	TGTGCCAGCAGCCCCCCCCCAGCGGGAGTTTATACGCAGTATTTT	CASSPPPAGVYTQYF
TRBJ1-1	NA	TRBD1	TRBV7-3	TGTGCCAGCAGCCAGGGGGGGAACACTGAAGCTTTCTTT	CASSQGGNTEAFF
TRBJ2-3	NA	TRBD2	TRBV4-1	TGCGCCAGCAGCCTTCGGACTAGTGGGGGGGTTGCTAGCACAGATACGCAGTATTTT	CASSLRTSGGVASTDTQYF
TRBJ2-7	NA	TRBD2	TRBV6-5	TGTGCCAGCAAGGGACTAGCCTACGAGCAGTACTTC	CASKGLAYEQYF
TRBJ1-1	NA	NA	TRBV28	TGTGCCAGCACCCTCCCGGGGAGGGATGAAGCTTTCTTT	CASTLPGRDEAFF
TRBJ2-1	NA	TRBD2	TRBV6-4	TGTGCCAGCAGTGAGGGACTAGCTACTTCCAATGAGCAGTTCTTC	CASSEGLATSNEQFF
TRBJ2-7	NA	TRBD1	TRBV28	TGTGCCAGCAGTTCGCCAGACAGGGGAGATGAGCAGTACTTC	CASSSPDRGDEQYF
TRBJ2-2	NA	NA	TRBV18	TGTGCCAGCTCACCCGACCCGATAGCAGGGGATACCGGGGAGCTGTTTTTT	CASSPDPIAGDTGELFF
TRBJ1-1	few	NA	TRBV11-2	TGTGCCAGCAGCTCAGTGCCGAACACTGAAGCTTTCTTT	CASSSVPNTEAFF
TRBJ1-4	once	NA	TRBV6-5	TGTGCCAGCAGTTATCTTTCTGGCCCTAATGAAAAACTGTTTTTT	CASSYLSGPNEKLFF
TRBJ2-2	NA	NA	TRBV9	TGTGCCAGCAGCGCCCACGGGGAGCTGTTTTTT	CASSAHGELFF
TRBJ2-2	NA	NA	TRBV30	TGTGCCTGGACGGCAGGGGCTAACACCGGGGAGCTGTTTTTT	CAWTAGANTGELFF
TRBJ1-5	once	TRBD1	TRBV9	TGTGCCAGCAGCTCCGGGACAGGGGTCGGGCAGCCCCAGCATTTT	CASSSGTGVGQPQHF
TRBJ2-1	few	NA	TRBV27	TGTGCCAGCAGGGTGGGGGGGCCGAGTGAGCAGTTCTTC	CASRVGGPSEQFF
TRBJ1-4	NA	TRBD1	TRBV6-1	TGTGCCAGCAGTCGGACAGGGGGAGATGAAAAACTGTTTTTT	CASSRTGGDEKLFF
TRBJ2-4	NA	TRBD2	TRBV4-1	TGCGCCAGCAGCCAAGAAGGTACTGCGGGAGGGAACATTCAGTACTTC	CASSQEGTAGGNIQYF
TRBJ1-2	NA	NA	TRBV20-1	TGCAGTGTCGCGGACTATGGCTACACCTTC	CSVADYGYTF
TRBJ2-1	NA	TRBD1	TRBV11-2	TGTGCCAGCAGCTTAGGACGGGACAGGGGGTCTAGAAATGAGCAGTTCTTC	CASSLGRDRGSRNEQFF
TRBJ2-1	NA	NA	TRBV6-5	TGTGCCAGCAAAAGTTGGCCTAGCTCCTACAATGAGCAGTTCTTC	CASKSWPSSYNEQFF
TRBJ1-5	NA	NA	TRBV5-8	TGTGCCAGCAGCTCCAGACTAAGGGTCGACAGCAATCAGCCCCAGCATTTT	CASSSRLRVDSNQPQHF